The present entry profiles one T cell receptor (beta chain) with its context. The data originate from a study of blood T cell repertoires in COVID-19. Overall study context: Researchers got acute and convalescent COVID-19 samples from the United States, Italy and Spain.

The authors' processing: Estimation of nucleated cell counts was performed using reference gene primer amplification. Some clones are missing from TCRdb's copy, which holds only in-frame ones; the method was immunoSEQ multiplex PCR. The DNA was the basis for D and trimming; V, J and clone size are from that table. The sample lists 50,000 to 65,000 clones, approximately 86% seen once, with about 14% in the top ten. The germline V gene encodes CDR1 SNHLY and CDR2 FYNNEI. This CDR3 comprises 11 residues. Trimming took off 6 bases at V and 8 bases at J, with 8 bases between the two ends. The origin of this receptor is a human donor in a cohort sampled during active COVID-19. The sequenced material came from peripheral blood. The V call is TRBV2, the J call TRBJ2-1, with D unresolved. The CDR3: CASRYADEQFF. The CDR3 region has the DNA TGTGCCAGCAGATACGCGGATGAGCAGTTCTTC. The whole variable domain, filled in from reference TRBV2 and TRBJ2-1, reads EPEVTQTPSHQVTQMGQEVILRCVPISNHLYFYWYRQILGQKVEFLVSFYNNEISEKSEIFDDQFSVERPDGSNFTLKIRSTKLEDSAMYFCASRYADEQFFGPGTRLTVL.